The source of this T cell receptor (beta chain) is a study of graft-versus-host responses after intestinal transplantation. About the research overall: Every recipient underwent anti-thymocyte globulin induction, then tacrolimus and steroids for two to four years.

A word on this clone: Antigen unknown.

Data came from immunoSEQ multiplex PCR; TCRdb stores just in-frame clones and leaves some out. Among tens of thousands of clones, around 95% were seen once, and the ten largest hold about 0.56%. The CDR3 has 15 amino acids. Per germline, CDR1 MDHEN and CDR2 SYDVKM. The J segment lost 6 bases and the V segment lost 6 bases, leaving 10 bases of the junction unmatched. This clonotype was obtained from a human donor who received an intestinal transplant. V and J are TRBV28 and TRBJ2-1; 8 nucleotides agree with TRBD2. Material: unstimulated CD8+ T cells sorted from spleen or lymph node cells, obtained before intestinal transplant. The CDR3 nucleotides read TGTGCCAGCAGCCCAGCGGGAGAGAACTCCAATGAGCAGTTCTTC. Protein sequence: CASSPAGENSNEQFF.